This TCR beta chain was observed in a study of blood T cell repertoires in COVID-19. Study at large: The United States, Italy and Spain were the sources of the acute and convalescent COVID-19 samples.

This CDR3 has 13 residues. The J segment lost 5 bases and the V segment lost 5 bases, leaving 6 bases of the junction unmatched. Germline-derived CDR1 and CDR2 are SQVTM and ANQGSEA. Individuals aged about 18 to 100 years were recruited from about two dozen US areas. Self-reported history from a screening survey and questionnaire set each donor's cohort. As processed by the authors: For nucleated cells, counts were estimated from reference gene primer amplification. The protocol was immunoSEQ multiplex PCR, while the TCRdb copy is restricted to in-frame clones and leaves out a portion. D and trimming come from the DNA, and the V and J calls and clone size come from that table. The table has roughly 230,000 clones, 70% to 90% seen once.

Specimen: PBMCs or T cells enriched from blood (not recorded which). V gene TRBV29-1 combines with J gene TRBJ2-1, with TRBD1 matching over 7 bases. The clonotype originates from a woman aged 45-65 years who had been exposed to COVID-19. This chain's CDR3 is CSVIQGPDNEQFF. In nucleotides, the CDR3 is TGCAGCGTTATACAGGGGCCTGACAATGAGCAGTTCTTC.